The 17 T cell receptor beta chains below all came from one sample that was sequenced in a study of T-cell memory formation after mild COVID-19. Via MiXCR, TCRdb re-called the 5' RACE reads, giving one row per CDR3 protein. The sample lists about 540,000 distinct CDR3 sequences, around 21% seen once, with under 15% in the top ten. Sequencing was carried out using PBMCs or a T cell subset sorted from them (not recorded which). All receptors come from an adult woman who had mild COVID-19 (a few samples of this study predate the infection). Cell type and time point are not known.

This clonotype was recorded a few times. J is TRBJ2-7 and V is TRBV18; TRBD2 agrees at 9 bases. In germline, CDR1 is KGHSH, CDR2 LQKENI. V was pared by 3 bases and J by 3 bases, with 12 bases of the junction left unmatched. CDR3 size: 17 residues. CDR3 sequence reads: CASSPQGVAGVYYEQYF. The CDR3 DNA is TGTGCCAGCTCACCCCAGGGGGTAGCGGGAGTTTACTACGAGCAGTACTTC.

This clonotype occurred a few times. V and J are TRBV29-1 and TRBJ2-1; D uncertain. The germline V gene has CDR1 SQVTM and CDR2 ANQGSEA. Deletions cut 3 bases from V and 9 bases from J, with 3 bases between. This CDR3 region has 9 residues. In DNA, the CDR3 is TGCAGCGTTGATGGTGAGCAGTTCTTC. Amino acids: CSVDGEQFF.

In this sample, this clonotype turned up a few times. The V gene is TRBV5-5, the J gene TRBJ2-1, with D unclear. CDR1 is SGHKS and CDR2 is YYEKEE in the germline V gene (reference sequence). V dropped 2 bases and J dropped 0 bases, with 9 bases sitting between them. The CDR3 loop spans 15 amino acids. The CDR3 DNA sequence: TGTGCCAGCAGCTTCCGTCAGAGCTCCTACAATGAGCAGTTCTTC. This sequence encodes CASSFRQSSYNEQFF.

On this clonotype: Compared with germline, one end of the junction differs, possibly owing to a read error. The chain employs TRBV7-3 and TRBJ2-1; TRBD1 agrees at 10 bases. There are 15 residues in the CDR3. CDR1 is SGHTA, CDR2 FQGTGA, per germline. The CDR3 loop reads CASSLTDRGIDEQFF. In DNA form, the CDR3 reads TGTGCCAGCAGCCTAACGGACAGGGGGATCGATGAGCAGTTCTTC.

Only a few counts were recorded for this clonotype. V and J are TRBV5-1 and TRBJ2-7, with D uncertain. V was trimmed by 0 bases and J by 2 bases, leaving 9 bases between them. CDR3 size: 14 residues. The germline V gene has CDR1 SGHRS and CDR2 YFSETQ. CDR3 bases: TGCGCCAGCAGCTTGGACGGTACCACCTACGAGCAGTACTTC. Its translation: CASSLDGTTYEQYF.

V is TRBV5-6 and J is TRBJ2-5, with D possibly matching TRBD2 (5 bases). CDR3 length: 14 residues. Germline V lookup: CDR1 SGHDT, CDR2 YYEEEE. V shed 5 bases and J shed 1 base, with 12 bases lying between them. This CDR3 is CASSFGLIQETQYF. CDR3 coding DNA: TGTGCCAGCAGTTTTGGACTGATCCAAGAGACCCAGTACTTC.

This clonotype came up a few times. This sequence joins TRBV12-3 or TRBV12-4 and TRBJ2-7; D gene ambiguous. Trimming shortened V by 6 bases and J by 6 bases, and 15 bases separated the two germline ends. This CDR3 is built from 13 residues. The CDR3 DNA follows: TGTGCCAGCAGCCCCTCCCGGCTGCCCGAGCAGTACTTC. It is translated as CASSPSRLPEQYF.

V usage is TRBV7-3 and J usage is TRBJ1-1; TRBD1 might be the D (6 bases). The length of the CDR3 is 14 residues. Germline V CDR1 and CDR2: SGHTA, FQGTGA. V was pared by 1 base and J by 7 bases, with 13 bases between. The CDR3 sequence is CASSLSAGGLEAFF. The CDR3 DNA reads as TGTGCCAGCAGCTTAAGCGCGGGGGGCCTTGAAGCTTTCTTT.

V usage is TRBV6-6 and J usage is TRBJ2-2; no reliable D call. Trimming stripped 5 bases from V and 6 bases from J, with 7 bases between. This CDR3 is built from 12 residues. The germline V gene encodes CDR1 MNHNY and CDR2 SVGAGI (reference sequence). CDR3: CASSADPGELFF. The CDR3 DNA follows: TGTGCCAGCAGTGCAGATCCCGGGGAGCTGTTTTTT.

This clonotype was counted ten times or more. The J gene is TRBJ1-1, the V gene TRBV10-3; 8 bases align to TRBD1. V was clipped by 3 bases and J by 4 bases; unmatched bases: 1. Germline V gene sequence: CDR1 ENHRY, CDR2 SYGVKD. The CDR3 is 13 amino acids. In DNA, the CDR3 is TGTGCCATCAGTGAAACAGGGGGCACTGAAGCTTTCTTT. Translating gives CAISETGGTEAFF.

This clonotype has a handful of counts. The V and J genes are TRBV6-1 and TRBJ2-1; 12 bases match TRBD2. V lost 2 bases to trimming and J lost 0 bases; unmatched junction nucleotides: 11. Germline V gives CDR1 MNHNS, CDR2 SASEGT. The CDR3 length is 20 residues. The CDR3 sequence: CASSETAGLAGAHSYNEQFF. DNA for the CDR3: TGTGCCAGCAGTGAAACCGCGGGACTAGCGGGCGCACACTCCTACAATGAGCAGTTCTTC.

Many counts were recorded for this clonotype. This chain uses TRBV7-9 with TRBJ2-7; D not certain. The ends were cut back, 5 bases at V and 5 bases at J, with 10 bases in the middle. CDR3 length equals 12 residues. Germline V gives CDR1 SEHNR, CDR2 FQNEAQ (reference sequence). The CDR3: CASSPTGNEQYF. DNA for the CDR3: TGTGCCAGCAGCCCCACCGGCAACGAGCAGTACTTC.

The V call is TRBV7-2, the J call TRBJ2-3, with 9 bases lining up with TRBD2. The CDR3 is 16 residues long. The V segment lost 6 bases and the J segment 1 base; nucleotides outside the gene matches: 8. Germline V gene sequence: CDR1 SGHTA, CDR2 FQGNSA. The CDR3 coding sequence is TGTGCCAGCAGTCAATCTAGCGGGGAGGGCACAGATACGCAGTATTTT. This codes for CASSQSSGEGTDTQYF. Variable domain in full (rest from reference TRBV7-2 and TRBJ2-3): GAGVSQSPSNKVTEKGKDVELRCDPISGHTALYWYRQSLGQGLEFLIYFQGNSAPDKSGLPSDRFSAERTGGSVSTLTIQRTQQEDSAVYLCASSQSSGEGTDTQYFGPGTRLTVL.

V usage is TRBV4-1 and J usage is TRBJ1-2, with D unresolved. This CDR3 region has 15 residues. Trimming took off 1 base at V and 8 bases at J, with 17 bases between the two ends. The germline gives CDR1 MGHRA, CDR2 YSYEKL. CDR3 bases: TGCGCCAGCAGCCAAGTGATCCGGACTTTGGAGGGCTACACCTTC. Translated, it gives CASSQVIRTLEGYTF.

The chain combines TRBV14 with TRBJ2-7; D tentatively reads TRBD1 or TRBD2 (5 bases each). The germline V and J ends were trimmed by 1 base and 3 bases, with 13 bases remaining between them. The CDR3 is 15 amino acids. In germline, CDR1 is SGHDN, CDR2 FVKESK. The chain's CDR3 is CASSQASGPHYEQYF. In DNA, the CDR3 is TGTGCCAGCAGCCAAGCTTCGGGGCCTCACTACGAGCAGTACTTC.

This clonotype has a handful of counts. The V gene is TRBV20-1, the J gene TRBJ2-1, with 8 positions matching TRBD2. The germline CDR1 and CDR2 sequences are DFQATT and SNEGSKA (reference sequence). This CDR3 is built from 16 residues. Trimming took 0 bases from V and 4 from J; bases not matched to a gene: 8. CDR3 nucleotide sequence: TGCAGTGCTAGAGATCAGGTAGCGGGACGGTACAATGAGCAGTTCTTC. Translating it yields CSARDQVAGRYNEQFF.

This clonotype turned up a few times. The chain combines TRBV19 with TRBJ2-1; tentative D call: TRBD1 (5 bases). Germline CDR1 reads LNHDA; CDR2 reads SQIVND (reference sequence). Trimming took 0 bases from V and 0 from J, leaving 12 bases between them. There are 17 residues in the CDR3. CDR3 amino acids: CASSIEDSPSSYNEQFF. The CDR3, as DNA: TGTGCCAGTAGTATAGAAGACAGCCCTAGCTCCTACAATGAGCAGTTCTTC.